This TCR beta chain was recorded in a study of control samples from healthy donors and cancer patients. Sequencing used immunoSEQ multiplex PCR; TCRdb keeps in-frame clones, though not all of them. The data contain around 99,000 clones, 90% of them seen just once; the ten biggest clones take up 4.4%. The CDR3 runs to 13 residues. Per germline, CDR1 LNHDA and CDR2 SQIVND (reference sequence). V was pared by 5 bases and J by 4 bases, with 11 bases between. The chain carries TRBV19 and TRBJ2-5; D gene ambiguous. The TCR comes from a human donor in good health. The donor label of this sample is uncertain. Sequenced sample: blood. CDR3 protein: CASSVGSRETQYF. The CDR3 DNA reads TGTGCCAGTAGTGTGGGATCACGAGAGACCCAGTACTTC.